The rows below give T cell receptor beta chains drawn from one sample of a study of cytomegalovirus exposure and HLA in healthy donors. Here immunoSEQ multiplex PCR was the method, and the copy in TCRdb shows in-frame clones only, minus some. Of some 150,000 clones in the sample, more than 65% were seen once. The specimen was PBMCs. The source is a woman between 25 and 40 years old in good health and CMV-seronegative. Both conserved end residues are part of each CDR3. The D gene is left open where the match is weak. The size entry is marked missing in some rows and otherwise reads once, few, many or a size class.

size,length,J,V,D,CDR3,DNA
few,17,TRBJ2-1,TRBV27,TRBD1,CASSLSPGTAAYNEQFF,TGTGCCAGCAGTCTATCGCCCGGGACAGCCGCCTACAATGAGCAGTTCTTC
-,14,TRBJ2-5,TRBV5-1,-,CASSRVAAGETQYF,TGCGCCAGCAGTCGGGTTGCGGCCGGAGAGACCCAGTACTTC
-,11,TRBJ1-2,TRBV28,-,CASSSFLGYTF,TGTGCCAGCAGTTCCTTCCTCGGCTACACCTTC
-,18,TRBJ2-3,TRBV5-4,TRBD2,CASSGFSGGASFLDTQYF,TGTGCCAGCAGCGGGTTTAGCGGGGGGGCCTCTTTTTTAGATACGCAGTATTTT
few,17,TRBJ1-5,TRBV19,-,CASRGDTSPYSNQPQHF,TGTGCCAGTAGGGGGGACACCTCACCCTATAGCAATCAGCCCCAGCATTTT
-,12,TRBJ2-1,TRBV5-6,-,CASSRLVDEQFF,TGTGCCAGCAGCAGACTAGTAGACGAGCAGTTCTTC
once,13,TRBJ1-4,TRBV9,-,CASSVGGWEKLFF,TGTGCCAGCAGCGTAGGCGGGTGGGAAAAACTGTTTTTT
-,15,TRBJ2-1,TRBV11-1,-,CASSLETVDANEQFF,TGTGCCAGCAGCTTAGAGACAGTCGATGCCAATGAGCAGTTCTTC
-,17,TRBJ1-1,TRBV19,-,CASSIDFRGLRNTEAFF,TGTGCCAGTAGTATAGATTTTCGGGGACTGAGGAACACTGAAGCTTTCTTT
-,16,TRBJ2-2,TRBV18,TRBD2,CASSPRERDFTGELFF,TGTGCCAGCTCTCCCAGGGAGCGGGACTTCACCGGGGAGCTGTTTTTT
-,14,TRBJ1-5,TRBV27,TRBD1,CASSLTGSYQPQHF,TGTGCCAGCAGTTTGACAGGGTCCTATCAGCCCCAGCATTTT
once,15,TRBJ1-2,TRBV4-1,TRBD1,CASSQARDRRYGYTF,TGCGCCAGCAGCCAAGCCCGGGACAGACGCTATGGCTACACCTTC
-,17,TRBJ1-1,TRBV21-1,-,CASSTRAGGNWSTEAFF,TGTGCCAGCAGCACCCGGGCAGGGGGCAATTGGAGCACTGAAGCTTTCTTT
few,14,TRBJ1-4,TRBV9,TRBD1,CASSVEGQGEKLFF,TGTGCCAGCAGCGTAGAGGGACAGGGTGAAAAACTGTTTTTT
once,18,TRBJ2-1,TRBV28,TRBD2,CASRREARAGAQYNEQFF,TGTGCCAGCAGAAGAGAGGCTCGGGCGGGAGCTCAATACAATGAGCAGTTCTTC
-,16,TRBJ2-1,TRBV28,-,CASSFAGSSVSNEQFF,TGTGCCAGCAGTTTTGCCGGGAGTAGCGTCTCCAATGAGCAGTTCTTC
-,15,TRBJ2-1,TRBV9,TRBD2,CASSLGWLAGDEQFF,TGTGCCAGCAGCTTGGGGTGGCTAGCGGGCGATGAGCAGTTCTTC